Listed below are T cell receptor beta chains from one sample, sequenced in a study of Ad26.COV2.S vaccination and SARS-CoV-2 variants. This table comes from immunoSEQ multiplex PCR, and its TCRdb copy is limited to in-frame clones, with some not included. The data hold about 480,000 clones, with approximately 90% observed a single time. Source: peripheral blood, taken in a trial of Ad26.COV2.S vaccine versus placebo. These receptor sequences come from a person aged 18 to 65 who received the Ad26.COV2.S COVID-19 vaccine or a placebo. The CDR3 runs from the conserved cysteine through the conserved F or W. A D gene is named only where the DNA matches it firmly. For some rows the clone size is stated as once, few or many, or as a class when expanded; others skip it.

j_call clone_size d_call v_call cdr3_nt cdr3_aa
TRBJ1-1 . . TRBV7-2 TGTGCCAGCAGCTTAAGTGTACAGAATCAAGCTGAAGCTTTCTTT CASSLSVQNQAEAFF
TRBJ2-1 few . TRBV27 TGTGCCAGCAGTTCTAGGGGCAGGGGAAGCAATGAGCAGTTCTTC CASSSRGRGSNEQFF
TRBJ2-3 . TRBD2 TRBV5-1 TGCGCCAGCAGCGCGGGACTAGCGGGCACAGATACGCAGTATTTT CASSAGLAGTDTQYF
TRBJ1-5 . TRBD1 TRBV28 TGTGCCAGCAGTCTCTATCGACAGGGCCAAAATCAGCCCCAGCATTTT CASSLYRQGQNQPQHF
TRBJ1-2 . . TRBV5-6 TGTGCCAGCAGCTTGCAGGGCAGTTATGGCTACACCTTC CASSLQGSYGYTF
TRBJ2-3 . TRBD2 TRBV28 TGTGCCAGCAGTTTTTTTCTGAGGCTAGCGGGAGCTACAGATACGCAGTATTTT CASSFFLRLAGATDTQYF
TRBJ1-6 . TRBD1 TRBV12-3/TRBV12-4 TGTGCCAGTAACACAGGGGATTCACCCCTCCACTTT CASNTGDSPLHF
TRBJ2-7 . . TRBV15 TGTGCCACCAGCATTGGACGGGGCGAGCAGTACTTC CATSIGRGEQYF
TRBJ1-2 . . TRBV7-9 TGTGCCATTCCACTTTCCACGCGGGACTATGGCTACACCTTC CAIPLSTRDYGYTF
TRBJ2-1 . . TRBV5-6 TGTGCCAGCAGCTTGGCCCCGGGACCGCTCCCCAATGAGCAGTTCTTC CASSLAPGPLPNEQFF
TRBJ1-2 few . TRBV2 TGTGCCAGCAGTGAATGGGATGGCTACACCTTC CASSEWDGYTF
TRBJ1-2 once . TRBV7-8 TGTGCCAGCAGCTTAGATGTTGGTATATCGCAGGGCTACACCTTC CASSLDVGISQGYTF
TRBJ2-7 once . TRBV27 TGTGCCAGCACCCCCTTCGGGGGGCCCTTTTCCTACGAGCAGTACTTC CASTPFGGPFSYEQYF
TRBJ1-5 . . TRBV15 TGTGCCACCAGCAGAGGCGGGGGCAATCAGCCCCAGCATTTT CATSRGGGNQPQHF
TRBJ1-4 . TRBD1 TRBV9 TGTGCCAGCAGCGTAGGATTAAGGGGGCAAGGTGAAAAACTGTTTTTT CASSVGLRGQGEKLFF
TRBJ1-4 . . TRBV11-3 TGTGCCAGCAGCTCGGGGGACCAGGATGAAAAACTGTTTTTT CASSSGDQDEKLFF
TRBJ2-7 . . TRBV7-3 TGTGCCAGCAGCTCGCCCGAGCGGCGTAACTACGAGCAGTACTTC CASSSPERRNYEQYF
TRBJ2-3 . . TRBV11-2 TGTGCCAGCAGCTTAGGAATTGGATCCACAGATACGCAGTATTTT CASSLGIGSTDTQYF
TRBJ2-1 . TRBD2 TRBV4-2 TGTGCCAGCAGCCAGGCGGGACTAGCGAATTACAATGAGCAGTTCTTC CASSQAGLANYNEQFF
TRBJ2-5 . TRBD1 TRBV24-1 TGTGCCACCAGTGAATCCGACAGGGTAGAACAAGAGACCCAGTACTTC CATSESDRVEQETQYF
TRBJ2-7 few TRBD1 TRBV5-1 TGCGCCAGCAGCTTGGAGGGGGCGGGTTACGAGCAGTACTTC CASSLEGAGYEQYF
TRBJ2-7 . . TRBV7-2 TGTGCCAGCAGCCAAACAGGACGGCTAGGGTACGAGCAGTACTTC CASSQTGRLGYEQYF
TRBJ1-6 . . TRBV3-1/TRBV3-2 TGTGCCAGCAGCCAACGGACCTGGGATTCACCCCTCCACTTT CASSQRTWDSPLHF
TRBJ1-6 . . TRBV6-5 TGTGCCAGCAGTTTCCGTACGATAACAGGGCGATCACCCCTCCACTTT CASSFRTITGRSPLHF
TRBJ2-7 . . TRBV5-4 TGTGCCAGCAGCCCTGGACGAGGTAACTACGAGCAGTACTTC CASSPGRGNYEQYF
TRBJ1-5 . . TRBV28 TGTGCCAGCAGTACACTAGGGGATCAGCCCCAGCATTTT CASSTLGDQPQHF
TRBJ2-1 . . TRBV18 TGTGCCAGCTCACCACCGAGGGCCTTTGAGCAGTTCTTC CASSPPRAFEQFF
TRBJ2-4 . TRBD1 TRBV6-5 TGTGCCAGCAGTCGACAGGGGGTTAAAAACATTCAGTACTTC CASSRQGVKNIQYF
TRBJ1-1 once . TRBV7-2 TGTGCCAGCAGCTTAGGGGGGTTACTCAGAAGGACTGAAGCTTTCTTT CASSLGGLLRRTEAFF
TRBJ1-3 . . TRBV5-6 TGTGCCAGCAGCCAAACAGGGAGGCCCACCTCTGGAAACACCATATATTTT CASSQTGRPTSGNTIYF
TRBJ2-7 . . TRBV3-1/TRBV3-2 TGTGCCAGCAGCCAGTCAGGCAGGGACCGCACTGAGCAGTACTTC CASSQSGRDRTEQYF
TRBJ2-1 . TRBD2 TRBV7-8 TGTGCCAGCAGCGCGCTAGCGGGAGAGCAGTTCTTC CASSALAGEQFF
TRBJ2-7 . . TRBV7-2 TGTGCCAGCAGCTTAGCGCCGGGAGTCTCCTACGAGCAGTACTTC CASSLAPGVSYEQYF
TRBJ1-6 . . TRBV28 TGTGCCAGCAGTTTACCCGGGGATTCACCCCTCCACTTT CASSLPGDSPLHF
TRBJ2-7 . TRBD1 TRBV30 TGTGCCGGAGTACCGACAGGGGGCTTTGAGCAGTACTTC CAGVPTGGFEQYF
TRBJ2-2 . . TRBV7-3 TGTGCCAGCAGCGCTAACACCGGGGAGCTGTTTTTT CASSANTGELFF
TRBJ2-2 . . TRBV19 TGTGCCAGTAGTATGATGTCGGGAGTTCCCGGGGAGCTGTTTTTT CASSMMSGVPGELFF
TRBJ1-2 . TRBD1 TRBV3-1/TRBV3-2 TGTGCCAGCAGCCCAAGGACAGGGAAGAACTATGGCTACACCTTC CASSPRTGKNYGYTF
TRBJ2-7 . . TRBV5-1 TGCGCCAGCAGCTTGGGCGCAGGGCGAGACGAGCAGTACTTC CASSLGAGRDEQYF
TRBJ2-6 . . TRBV15 TGTGCCACCAGCAGGGACACCTCCCTCGGGGCCAACGTCCTGACTTTC CATSRDTSLGANVLTF
TRBJ1-1 . . TRBV5-1 TGCGCCAGCAGCTTAGAGGGCAGCTTGAACACTGAAGCTTTCTTT CASSLEGSLNTEAFF
TRBJ2-7 . . TRBV7-2 TGTGCCAGCAGCTCGAGATTGGGCGAGCAGTACTTC CASSSRLGEQYF
TRBJ2-5 once TRBD1 TRBV5-3 TGTGCCAGAAGCCAGAAACGCAGGGGGTCGCGGGAAGAGACCCAGTACTTC CARSQKRRGSREETQYF
TRBJ2-7 . TRBD2 TRBV6-5 TGTGCCAGCAGCTTAGCGGGAGTGGGCGCTCGGCAGTACTTC CASSLAGVGARQYF
TRBJ2-7 . TRBD2 TRBV30 TGTGCCTGGAGTACAGGGACTAGCGGACAGCAGTACTTC CAWSTGTSGQQYF
TRBJ2-2 . TRBD2 TRBV7-2 TGTGCCAGCGCAAGGACTAGCGGGACCACCGGGGAGCTGTTTTTT CASARTSGTTGELFF
TRBJ2-3 . TRBD2 TRBV29-1 TGCAGCGCGAAGATGGGACTATCTGAGGGAGATACGCAGTATTTT CSAKMGLSEGDTQYF
TRBJ2-7 . TRBD2 TRBV6-5 TGTGCCAGCAGACACATTAGCGGGGGGTTCTACGAGCAGTACTTC CASRHISGGFYEQYF